Listed below are T cell receptor beta chains from one sample, sequenced in a study of T cells after yellow fever vaccination. TCRdb redid the calling of the 5' RACE reads with MiXCR, one entry per CDR3 protein. The sample has some 200,000 distinct CDR3 sequences, 3% to 3.5% seen once; the top ten hold around 3.3%. Specimen: CD4+ T cells sorted from PBMCs, collected 10 days after the yellow fever booster vaccination. The receptors were sampled from a man aged 18 to 30 who received the YFV17D yellow fever vaccine. Each CDR3 is given without its conserved first and last residue.

j_gene	v_gene	CDR3aa
TRBJ2-5	TRBV29-1	SVEEDSGTETQY
TRBJ2-3	TRBV20-1	SADSDLTDTQY
TRBJ2-3	TRBV6-4	ASSDSVAGGLDTQY
TRBJ2-2	TRBV5-1	ASSWSEITTGELF
TRBJ2-5	TRBV27	ASSSTGWRVQETQY
TRBJ2-7	TRBV5-1	ASSLDSLPYEQY
TRBJ1-2	TRBV6-6	ASSLGAEYGYT
TRBJ2-3	TRBV10-3	AIGSGEEGTDTQY
TRBJ2-2	TRBV18	ASSPSPNTGELF
TRBJ1-1	TRBV10-3	AISTQGGRDEAF
TRBJ2-1	TRBV19	ASRAGGNEQF
TRBJ2-5	TRBV12-3/TRBV12-4	ASRQDRGRETQY
TRBJ2-3	TRBV7-2	ASSLHRGQITDTQY
TRBJ1-1	TRBV20-1	SAEGGPR
TRBJ2-3	TRBV12-3/TRBV12-4	ASSPTVVIDTQY
TRBJ2-1	TRBV18	ASSPDGGGEQF
TRBJ2-7	TRBV7-3	ASSLTGGTDSWY
TRBJ1-6	TRBV25-1	ASSQTGTGARNSPLH
TRBJ1-1	TRBV27	ASGRDRGQAEAF
TRBJ2-1	TRBV5-4	ASSLDPLLEQF
TRBJ2-3	TRBV7-9	ASSLALAGGQDTQY
TRBJ1-5	TRBV24-1	ATSTARSNQPQH
TRBJ2-2	TRBV12-3/TRBV12-4	ASSLQTSTGELF
TRBJ1-1	TRBV2	ASSVWGSTEAF
TRBJ2-2	TRBV5-1	ASKAGTATGELF
TRBJ2-7	TRBV6-2/TRBV6-3	ASNGGGNSRYEQY
TRBJ1-4	TRBV4-1	ASSQVPQAGEKLF
TRBJ1-4	TRBV30	AWGVQGRGDLF
TRBJ2-5	TRBV20-1	SGRGGVIGQY
TRBJ1-4	TRBV6-5	ASSRTAENEKLF
TRBJ1-4	TRBV4-2	ASSLPAGKLF